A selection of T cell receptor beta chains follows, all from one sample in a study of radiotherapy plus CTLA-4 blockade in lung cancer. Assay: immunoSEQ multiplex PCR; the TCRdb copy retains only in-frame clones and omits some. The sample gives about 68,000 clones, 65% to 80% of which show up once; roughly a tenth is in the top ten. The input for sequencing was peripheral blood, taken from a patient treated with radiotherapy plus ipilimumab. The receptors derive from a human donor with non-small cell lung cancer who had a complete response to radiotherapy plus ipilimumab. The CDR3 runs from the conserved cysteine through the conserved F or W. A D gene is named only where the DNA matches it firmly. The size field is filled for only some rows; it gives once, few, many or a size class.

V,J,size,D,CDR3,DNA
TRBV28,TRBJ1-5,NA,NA,CASTAGDQPQHF,TGTGCCAGCACCGCGGGAGATCAGCCCCAGCATTTT
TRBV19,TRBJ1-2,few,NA,CASSIDKGPVYGYTF,TGTGCCAGTAGTATAGACAAGGGTCCCGTCTATGGCTACACCTTC
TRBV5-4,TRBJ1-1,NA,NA,CASSLNALRDTEAFF,TGTGCCAGCAGCTTGAATGCTTTACGGGACACTGAAGCTTTCTTT
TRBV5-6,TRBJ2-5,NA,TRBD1,CASSLTGPETQYF,TGTGCCAGCAGCCTGACAGGGCCAGAGACCCAGTACTTC
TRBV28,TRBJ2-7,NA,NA,CASSSIPYEQYF,TGTGCCAGCAGTTCTATTCCCTACGAGCAGTACTTC
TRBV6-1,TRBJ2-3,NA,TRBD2,CASSVRTSGSTDTQYF,TGTGCCAGCAGTGTTCGGACTAGCGGGAGCACAGATACGCAGTATTTT
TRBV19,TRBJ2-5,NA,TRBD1,CASSYRQGSPQETQYF,TGTGCCAGTAGCTACAGACAGGGTTCCCCTCAAGAGACCCAGTACTTC
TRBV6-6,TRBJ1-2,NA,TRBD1,CASSPRDSSNYGYTF,TGTGCCAGCAGTCCCCGGGACAGCTCTAACTATGGCTACACCTTC
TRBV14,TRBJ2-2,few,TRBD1,CASSPLGTGAPWKPGELFF,TGTGCCAGCAGCCCCCTGGGGACAGGGGCCCCTTGGAAACCCGGGGAGCTGTTTTTT
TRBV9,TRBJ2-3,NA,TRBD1,CASSPRQGAQTDTQYF,TGTGCCAGCAGCCCCCGACAGGGGGCGCAAACAGATACGCAGTATTTT
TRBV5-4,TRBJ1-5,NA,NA,CASSLGPPRRNQPQHF,TGTGCCAGCAGCTTGGGGCCTCCTCGGAGGAATCAGCCCCAGCATTTT
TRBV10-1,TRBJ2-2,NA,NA,CASSESLWEANTGELFF,TGCGCCAGCAGTGAGAGTCTTTGGGAGGCTAACACCGGGGAGCTGTTTTTT
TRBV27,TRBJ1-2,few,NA,CASSSSRSGYTF,TGTGCCAGCAGTTCATCCCGTTCTGGCTACACCTTC
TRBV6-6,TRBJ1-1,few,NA,CASVGGIHTEAFF,TGTGCCAGCGTAGGCGGGATACACACTGAAGCTTTCTTT
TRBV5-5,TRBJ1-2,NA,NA,CASSLDRGQTTANYGYTF,TGTGCCAGCAGCTTGGATCGAGGGCAGACGACAGCTAACTATGGCTACACCTTC
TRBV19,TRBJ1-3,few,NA,CASSSLPGNGGNTIYF,TGTGCCAGTAGTAGTCTGCCGGGGAATGGTGGAAACACCATATATTTT
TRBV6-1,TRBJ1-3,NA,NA,CASSEVAASGNTIYF,TGTGCCAGCAGTGAAGTGGCAGCCTCTGGAAACACCATATATTTT
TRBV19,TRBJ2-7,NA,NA,CASSPYSGGVSYEQYF,TGTGCCAGTAGTCCCTACTCGGGGGGCGTCTCCTACGAGCAGTACTTC
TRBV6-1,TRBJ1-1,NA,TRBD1,CASRTTGGGTEAFF,TGTGCCAGCAGAACAACAGGGGGTGGCACTGAAGCTTTCTTT
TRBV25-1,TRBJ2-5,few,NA,CASSEFHGVGGTQYF,TGTGCCAGCAGTGAATTTCACGGGGTTGGTGGGACCCAGTACTTC
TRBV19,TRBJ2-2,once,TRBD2,CASSILGTSGYGELFF,TGTGCCAGTAGTATATTGGGGACTAGCGGGTACGGGGAGCTGTTTTTT
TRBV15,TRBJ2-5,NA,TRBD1,CATSARQGAGKETQYF,TGTGCCACCAGCGCCCGACAGGGGGCTGGGAAAGAGACCCAGTACTTC
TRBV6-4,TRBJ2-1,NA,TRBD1,CASSDWDRGNEQFF,TGTGCCAGCAGTGACTGGGACAGGGGTAATGAGCAGTTCTTC
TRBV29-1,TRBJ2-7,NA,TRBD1,CSVVGVDRVAYEQYF,TGCAGCGTTGTGGGGGTGGACAGGGTGGCGTACGAGCAGTACTTC
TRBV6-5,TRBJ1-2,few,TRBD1,CASSRQGKSNYGYTF,TGTGCCAGCAGTCGACAGGGGAAGTCGAACTATGGCTACACCTTC
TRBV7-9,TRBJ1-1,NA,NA,CASSAGEGYTEAFF,TGTGCCAGCAGCGCTGGGGAGGGGTACACTGAAGCTTTCTTT
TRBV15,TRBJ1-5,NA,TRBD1,CATSRESRGRNQPQHF,TGTGCCACCAGCAGAGAGTCCAGGGGGAGGAATCAGCCCCAGCATTTT
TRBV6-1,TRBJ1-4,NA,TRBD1,CASEDRAALVEKLFF,TGTGCCAGCGAGGACAGGGCCGCTCTCGTAGAAAAACTGTTTTTT
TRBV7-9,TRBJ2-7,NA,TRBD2,CASSLEAGGPYEQYF,TGTGCCAGCAGCTTAGAAGCGGGGGGGCCCTACGAGCAGTACTTC
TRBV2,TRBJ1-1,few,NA,CASLVYTEAFF,TGTGCCAGCTTGGTTTACACTGAAGCTTTCTTT
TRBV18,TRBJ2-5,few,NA,CASSPRTSAETQYF,TGTGCCAGCTCACCGAGGACCTCCGCGGAGACCCAGTACTTC
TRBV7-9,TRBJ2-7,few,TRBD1,CASSLEGQGYEQYF,TGTGCCAGCAGCTTAGAGGGACAGGGGTACGAGCAGTACTTC
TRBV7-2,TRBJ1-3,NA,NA,CASSLQGLLRSGNTIYF,TGTGCCAGCAGCCTTCAGGGTCTGCTACGGTCCGGAAACACCATATATTTT
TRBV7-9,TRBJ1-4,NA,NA,CASSLASGAREKLFF,TGTGCCAGCAGCTTAGCGTCGGGGGCTCGAGAAAAACTGTTTTTT
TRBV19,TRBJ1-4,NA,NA,CASSSGRTTNEKLFF,TGTGCCAGTAGTAGCGGGCGAACAACTAATGAAAAACTGTTTTTT
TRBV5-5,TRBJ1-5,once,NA,CTSSLDQLQPQHF,TGTACCAGCAGCTTGGATCAGTTGCAGCCCCAGCATTTT
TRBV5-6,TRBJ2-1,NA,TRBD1,CASSSAEGTDYNEQFF,TGTGCCAGCAGCTCGGCTGAGGGGACAGATTACAATGAGCAGTTCTTC
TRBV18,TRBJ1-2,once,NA,CASSPTGDTNYGYTF,TGTGCCAGCTCACCGACAGGAGATACTAACTATGGCTACACCTTC
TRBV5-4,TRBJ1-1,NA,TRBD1,CASGRGTGSDFF,TGTGCCAGCGGAAGGGGGACAGGGTCGGATTTCTTT
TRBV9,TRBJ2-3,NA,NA,CASSVDWRGPPYF,TGTGCCAGCAGCGTAGATTGGCGGGGGCCCCCGTATTTT
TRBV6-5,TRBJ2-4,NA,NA,CASSYGQDARNIQYF,TGTGCCAGCAGTTACGGGCAGGACGCTAGGAACATTCAGTACTTC
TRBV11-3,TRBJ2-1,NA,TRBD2,CASSLEGTSGSTLYNEQFF,TGTGCCAGCAGCTTAGAAGGGACTAGCGGGAGTACCCTCTACAATGAGCAGTTCTTC
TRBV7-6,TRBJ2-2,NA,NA,CASSLRAGELFF,TGTGCCAGCAGCTTAAGGGCCGGGGAGCTGTTTTTT
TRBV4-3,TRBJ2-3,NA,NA,CASSQEVGQGFTDTQYF,TGCGCCAGCAGCCAAGAGGTTGGTCAGGGGTTCACAGATACGCAGTATTTT
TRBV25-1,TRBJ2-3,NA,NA,CASSEIGGRTDTQYF,TGTGCCAGCAGTGAAATCGGGGGGCGGACAGATACGCAGTATTTT
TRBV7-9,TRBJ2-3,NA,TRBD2,CASSRTSGTDTQYF,TGTGCCAGCAGCCGGACTAGCGGAACAGATACGCAGTATTTT
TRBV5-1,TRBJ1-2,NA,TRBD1,CASSLAYQGAEGYTF,TGCGCCAGCAGCTTGGCCTATCAGGGGGCAGAGGGCTACACCTTC
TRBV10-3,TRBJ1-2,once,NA,CAISDLQTNYGYTF,TGTGCCATCAGTGACCTCCAGACTAACTATGGCTACACCTTC
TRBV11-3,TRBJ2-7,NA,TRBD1,CASSLSGQVYEQYF,TGTGCCAGCAGCTTATCGGGACAGGTGTACGAGCAGTACTTC
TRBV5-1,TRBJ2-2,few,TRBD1,CASSLRQGGNTGELFF,TGCGCCAGCAGCCTTAGACAGGGGGGCAACACCGGGGAGCTGTTTTTT
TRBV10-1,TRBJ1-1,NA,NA,CASSESWGGTEAFF,TGCGCCAGCAGTGAGTCCTGGGGGGGAACTGAAGCTTTCTTT
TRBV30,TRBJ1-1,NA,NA,CAWALSWNTEAFF,TGTGCCTGGGCACTATCGTGGAACACTGAAGCTTTCTTT
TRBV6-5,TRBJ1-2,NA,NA,CASSLGGNYGYTF,TGTGCCAGCTCCCTCGGGGGCAACTATGGCTACACCTTC
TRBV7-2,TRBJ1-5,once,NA,CASSLVSRDGGGQPQHF,TGTGCCAGCAGCTTAGTTAGTAGGGACGGGGGGGGTCAGCCCCAGCATTTT
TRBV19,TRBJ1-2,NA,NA,CASSGADSPYGYTF,TGTGCCAGTAGTGGGGCGGACAGTCCCTATGGCTACACCTTC